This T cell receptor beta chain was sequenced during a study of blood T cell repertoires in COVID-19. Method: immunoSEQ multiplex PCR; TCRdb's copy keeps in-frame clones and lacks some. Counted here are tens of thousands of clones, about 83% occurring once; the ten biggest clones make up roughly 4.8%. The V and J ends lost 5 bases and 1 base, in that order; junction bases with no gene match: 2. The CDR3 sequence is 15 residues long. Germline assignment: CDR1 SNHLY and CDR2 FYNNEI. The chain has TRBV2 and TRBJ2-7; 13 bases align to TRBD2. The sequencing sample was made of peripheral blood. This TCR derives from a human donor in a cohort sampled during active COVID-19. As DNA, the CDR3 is TGTGCCAGCAGTATGGGACTAGCGGGGTCCTACGAGCAGTACTTC. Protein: CASSMGLAGSYEQYF. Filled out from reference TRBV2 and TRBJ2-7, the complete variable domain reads EPEVTQTPSHQVTQMGQEVILRCVPISNHLYFYWYRQILGQKVEFLVSFYNNEISEKSEIFDDQFSVERPDGSNFTLKIRSTKLEDSAMYFCASSMGLAGSYEQYFGPGTRLTVT.